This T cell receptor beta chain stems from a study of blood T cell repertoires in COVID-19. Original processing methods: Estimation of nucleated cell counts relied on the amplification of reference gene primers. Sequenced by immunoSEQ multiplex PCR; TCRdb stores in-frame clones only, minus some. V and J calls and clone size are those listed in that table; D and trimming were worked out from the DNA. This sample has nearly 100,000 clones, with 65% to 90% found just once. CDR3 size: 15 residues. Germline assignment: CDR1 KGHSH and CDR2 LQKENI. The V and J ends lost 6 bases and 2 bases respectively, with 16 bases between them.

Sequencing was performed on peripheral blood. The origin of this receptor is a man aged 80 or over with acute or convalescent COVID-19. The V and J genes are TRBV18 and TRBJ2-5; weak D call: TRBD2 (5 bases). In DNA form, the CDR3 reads TGTGCCAGCTCTCCAGCGGCACTACCTCAAGAGACCCAGTACTTC. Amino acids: CASSPAALPQETQYF. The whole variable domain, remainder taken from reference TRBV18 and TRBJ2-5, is NAGVMQNPRHLVRRRGQEARLRCSPMKGHSHVYWYRQLPEEGLKFMVYLQKENIIDESGMPKERFSAEFPKEGPSILRIQQVVRGDSAAYFCASSPAALPQETQYFGPGTRLLVL.